The 19 T cell receptor beta chains below all came from one sample that was sequenced in a study of chemoradiotherapy in HPV16-positive cancers. Data came from immunoSEQ multiplex PCR; TCRdb stores just in-frame clones and leaves some out. The top ten hold roughly 4.7% of the sample, which has about 24,000 clones, 87% seen once. This material consisted of blood, taken from a patient who underwent chemoradiotherapy. These receptors all come from a human donor with HPV-associated anogenital cancer.

Details on this clone: Other DNA sequences in this specimen translate into the identical CDR3. The rearrangement links TRBV7-3 to TRBJ2-1, with TRBD1 matching 7 bases. Trimming at V came to 5 bases and at J to 0 bases, leaving 4 bases not matched to a gene. The germline V gene has CDR1 SGHTA and CDR2 FQGTGA. This CDR3 has 15 residues. CDR3 sequence: CASSRGTASYNEQFF. The CDR3 coding sequence is TGTGCCAGCAGCAGGGGGACAGCCTCCTACAATGAGCAGTTCTTC. Looking up the rest from reference TRBV7-3 and TRBJ2-1 gives the full variable domain: GAGVSQTPSNKVTEKGKYVELRCDPISGHTALYWYRQSLGQGPEFLIYFQGTGAADDSGLPNDRFFAVRPEGSVSTLKIQRTERGDSAVYLCASSRGTASYNEQFFGPGTRLTVL.

CDR3 nucleotide sequence: TGTGCCAGCAGCTCCAATAGACAGGGGGCGAATTCACCCCTCCACTTT. Translated, it gives CASSSNRQGANSPLHF. The chain employs TRBV7-2 and TRBJ1-6; 10 bases fit TRBD1. This CDR3 contains 16 residues. Trimming cost V 4 bases and J 7 bases; bases outside gene matches: 7. Germline-derived CDR1 and CDR2 are SGHTA and FQGNSA.

The chain links TRBV6-4 to TRBJ1-1; D perhaps matches TRBD1 (6 bases). The CDR3 loop spans 14 amino acids. The V gene's germline CDR1 is MRHNA and CDR2 SNTAGT. V was shortened by 6 bases and J by 1 base, with 12 bases between the two germline ends. The CDR3 sequence is CASRGGGANTEAFF. The CDR3, as DNA: TGTGCCAGCAGGGGAGGGGGAGCGAACACTGAAGCTTTCTTT.

The CDR3 DNA reads as TGTGCCAGCAGGAGGGGACTAGGGGTCGGCGAGCAGTACTTC. It is translated as CASRRGLGVGEQYF. V gene TRBV2 combines with J gene TRBJ2-7; 8 bases are a match to TRBD2. Germline CDR1 is SNHLY and CDR2 is FYNNEI. Losses at the gene ends were 6 bases for V and 6 bases for J; bases not matched to a gene: 10. The CDR3 sequence is 14 residues long.

The chain employs TRBV2 and TRBJ2-3, with a possible D match to TRBD2 (5 bases). The V end was cut by 4 bases, the J end by 0 bases, with 11 bases between. Per the germline V gene, CDR1 is SNHLY and CDR2 is FYNNEI. The CDR3 extends over 15 amino acids. The CDR3 sequence is CASSGGQTSTDTQYF. CDR3 in DNA: TGTGCCAGCAGTGGAGGGCAGACAAGCACAGATACGCAGTATTTT. Filled out from reference TRBV2 and TRBJ2-3, the complete variable domain reads EPEVTQTPSHQVTQMGQEVILRCVPISNHLYFYWYRQILGQKVEFLVSFYNNEISEKSEIFDDQFSVERPDGSNFTLKIRSTKLEDSAMYFCASSGGQTSTDTQYFGPGTRLTVL.

The rearrangement uses TRBV6-1 and TRBJ1-2, with 7 positions matching TRBD1. Germline CDR1 reads MNHNS; CDR2 reads SASEGT. The length of the CDR3 is 14 residues. With V trimmed by 3 bases and J by 5 bases, 6 bases remained unmatched. CDR3 nucleotide sequence: TGTGCCAGCAGTGAGGACCGGGACAGTTATGGCTACACCTTC. Translating gives CASSEDRDSYGYTF.

This clone showed up just a few times. This chain uses TRBV9 with TRBJ2-1; 11 nucleotides align to TRBD1. The germline gives CDR1 SGDLS, CDR2 YYNGEE. Trimming took 3 bases from V and 7 from J; bases not matched to a gene: 3. CDR3 size: 14 residues. The CDR3 bases are TGTGCCAGCAGCGGGACAGGGGGCGGTAATGAGCAGTTCTTC. Encoded protein: CASSGTGGGNEQFF.

The genes are TRBV5-1 and TRBJ2-7, with TRBD1 matching over 9 bases. J gave up 0 bases and V 5 bases, and 3 bases lay outside the gene matches. There are 14 residues in the CDR3. CDR1 is SGHRS and CDR2 is YFSETQ in the germline V gene. This CDR3 reads CASSRDRDSYEQYF. In DNA, the CDR3 is TGCGCCAGCAGTCGGGACAGGGACTCCTACGAGCAGTACTTC.

In this sample, this clone turned up a few times. The genes are TRBV7-2 and TRBJ1-2; 8 positions match TRBD1. This CDR3 is built from 16 residues. V dropped 4 bases and J dropped 1; count of bases not matched to a gene: 8. In germline, CDR1 is SGHTA, CDR2 FQGNSA. The CDR3 spells CASSSGQGRGNYGYTF. CDR3 bases: TGTGCCAGCAGCTCCGGACAGGGACGGGGTAACTATGGCTACACCTTC.

CDR3 sequence (DNA): TGTGCCAGCAGCGGGGGACAGGGGGCTTGGAACACTGAAGCTTTCTTT. Protein product: CASSGGQGAWNTEAFF. The gene calls are TRBV7-2 and TRBJ1-1; 12 bases are shared with TRBD1. J lost 1 base, V lost 5 bases, and 5 bases had no gene match. This CDR3 contains 16 residues. Looked up from germline, CDR1 is SGHTA and CDR2 is FQGNSA.

The chain joins TRBV4-1 to TRBJ2-5; 9 nucleotides line up with TRBD2. V trimming: 1 base; J trimming: 5 bases; junction bases outside the gene matches: 5. Germline CDR1 reads MGHRA; CDR2 reads YSYEKL. The length of the CDR3 is 15 residues. The CDR3 DNA reads as TGCGCCAGCAGCCAAGGGCTAGCGGGGATGGAGACCCAGTACTTC. This codes for CASSQGLAGMETQYF.

The rearrangement uses TRBV25-1 and TRBJ1-2, with unresolved D. Trimming shortened V by 6 bases and J by 1 base, and 9 bases separated the two germline ends. Germline V gene data show CDR1 as MGHDK and CDR2 as SYGVNS. The CDR3 extends over 13 amino acids. The CDR3 region has the DNA TGTGCCAGCAGGGCAGACAATAACTATGGCTACACCTTC. Amino acid sequence: CASRADNNYGYTF.

The chain links TRBV29-1 to TRBJ2-7; D perhaps matches TRBD2 (5 bases). Germline assignment: CDR1 SQVTM and CDR2 ANQGSEA. Trimming took 5 bases from V and 2 from J, leaving 10 bases between them. The CDR3 contains 12 residues. The CDR3 nucleotides read TGCAGCGTTAAGGACGGGACCTACGAGCAGTACTTC. This gives the protein CSVKDGTYEQYF.

In this sample, this clone turned up a few times. The rearrangement uses TRBV29-1 and TRBJ1-2; 10 nucleotides align to TRBD1. The CDR3 spans 14 residues. The V gene end was trimmed by 2 bases and the J gene end by 12 bases; junction bases not matched to a gene: 12. From germline, CDR1 is SQVTM and CDR2 ANQGSEA. The CDR3 reads CSVERELVTGGNTF. The CDR3 nucleotides are TGCAGCGTTGAAAGGGAACTGGTGACAGGGGGCAACACCTTC.

This chain connects TRBV4-1 to TRBJ2-2; 11 bases fit TRBD2. The CDR3 runs to 18 residues. J was trimmed by 4 bases and V by 2 bases; bases with no gene match: 9. Germline V lookup: CDR1 MGHRA, CDR2 YSYEKL. CDR3 bases: TGCGCCAGCAGCCAAAAAACCCGGACTAGCGGGTTCACCGGGGAGCTGTTTTTT. Its translation: CASSQKTRTSGFTGELFF.

The chain carries TRBV6-4 and TRBJ2-2; D unresolved. CDR3 length: 13 residues. Germline V gene sequence: CDR1 MRHNA, CDR2 SNTAGT. V lost 2 bases and J lost 3, with 4 bases in between. The CDR3 here is CASSDRDTGELFF. For the CDR3, the DNA is TGTGCCAGCAGTGACAGGGACACCGGGGAGCTGTTTTTT.

The V call is TRBV15, the J call TRBJ1-2, with D maybe TRBD1 (6 bases). Germline V lookup: CDR1 LNHNV, CDR2 YYDKDF (reference sequence). The V end was cut by 3 bases, the J end by 8 bases, with 19 bases between. CDR3 length: 15 residues. This chain's CDR3 is CATSRGRTEGGGYTF. In DNA form, the CDR3 reads TGTGCCACCAGCAGGGGGCGGACAGAGGGGGGCGGCTACACCTTC. Combining the CDR3 with reference TRBV15 and TRBJ1-2 gives the whole variable domain DAMVIQNPRYQVTQFGKPVTLSCSQTLNHNVMYWYQQKSSQAPKLLFHYYDKDFNNEADTPDNFQSRRPNTSFCFLDIRSPGLGDTAMYLCATSRGRTEGGGYTFGSGTRLTVV.

The chain couples TRBV6-5 to TRBJ2-1, with unresolved D. CDR1 and CDR2 (germline): MNHEY, SVGAGI. The V end lost 2 bases, the J end lost 5 bases, and 13 bases lay between the germline ends. The CDR3 runs to 15 residues. CDR3 sequence: CASSYGFTPDNEQFF. The CDR3 DNA reads TGTGCCAGCAGTTACGGATTCACCCCAGACAATGAGCAGTTCTTC.

The J gene is TRBJ1-3, the V gene TRBV9, with D hard to call. Trimming took 4 bases from V and 7 from J, leaving 15 bases between them. CDR1 and CDR2 (germline): SGDLS, YYNGEE. The CDR3 runs 14 residues. Here the CDR3 reads CASSPSSGTNTIYF. In nucleotides, the CDR3 is TGTGCCAGCAGCCCTTCATCCGGTACCAACACCATATATTTT.